The 17 T cell receptor beta chains presented below share a single source sample, sequenced in a study of cytomegalovirus exposure and HLA in healthy donors. Clones were sequenced by immunoSEQ multiplex PCR, and TCRdb holds only the in-frame ones, with some missing. This sample yields 330,000 or so clones, of which 80% to 90% are seen a single time; around 0.84% belongs to the top ten. Sequenced input: PBMCs. The receptor set was obtained from a woman between 18 and 29 years old in good health and CMV-seronegative.

V usage is TRBV20-1 and J usage is TRBJ1-2; tentatively, D is TRBD1 (5 bases). Trimming shortened V by 5 bases and J by 8 bases, and 12 bases separated the two germline ends. The CDR3 sequence is 11 residues long. The germline CDR1 and CDR2 sequences are DFQATT and SNEGSKA (reference sequence). This chain's CDR3 is CSAAGLGGYTF. The CDR3 DNA follows: TGCAGTGCTGCAGGGCTGGGGGGCTACACCTTC.

In its sample, this clone was seen a few times. The genes are TRBV6-5 and TRBJ1-3; D gene uncertain. The V gene's germline CDR1 is MNHEY and CDR2 SVGAGI. This CDR3 contains 16 residues. Trimming left V 0 bases short and J 0 bases short, with 9 bases between. CDR3 protein: CASSYSIANSGNTIYF. The CDR3 DNA is TGTGCCAGCAGTTACTCGATAGCCAACTCTGGAAACACCATATATTTT.

This rearrangement joins TRBV7-8 to TRBJ2-2, with 7 nucleotides matching TRBD2. Per the germline V gene, CDR1 is SGHVS and CDR2 is FQNEAQ. There are 14 residues in the CDR3. With V trimmed by 9 bases and J by 4 bases, 8 bases remained unmatched. The CDR3 DNA follows: TGTGCCAGGGGGGAGGGAGGTATCACCGGGGAGCTGTTTTTT. This encodes CARGEGGITGELFF.

Here the CDR3 reads CASSPGTSGVISSYNEQFF. The CDR3 DNA follows: TGTGCCAGCAGCCCTGGGACTAGCGGGGTTATTAGCTCCTACAATGAGCAGTTCTTC. V usage is TRBV9 and J usage is TRBJ2-1; 13 bases are a match to TRBD2. The CDR3 spans 19 residues. Germline V CDR1 and CDR2: SGDLS, YYNGEE. The V and J ends lost 4 bases and 0 bases, in that order; junction bases with no gene match: 10. Supplemented by reference TRBV9 and TRBJ2-1, the full variable domain reads DSGVTQTPKHLITATGQRVTLRCSPRSGDLSVYWYQQSLDQGLQFLIQYYNGEERAKGNILERFSAQQFPDLHSELNLSSLELGDSALYFCASSPGTSGVISSYNEQFFGPGTRLTVL.

This chain uses TRBV5-1 with TRBJ1-2; 8 bases are shared with TRBD1. V gave up 0 bases and J gave up 3 bases; unmatched junction bases: 7. The CDR3 is 16 amino acids. Germline V gene data show CDR1 as SGHRS and CDR2 as YFSETQ. The CDR3 region is CASSLDRGQGDYGYTF. The CDR3 DNA is TGCGCCAGCAGCTTGGATCGCGGACAGGGTGACTATGGCTACACCTTC.

The chain employs TRBV6-5 and TRBJ2-1; D remains ambiguous. The germline CDR1 and CDR2 sequences are MNHEY and SVGAGI. V was cut by 0 bases and J by 10 bases, with 4 bases left in between. CDR3 length: 11 amino acids. CDR3 loop: CASSYSREQFF. CDR3 nucleotide sequence: TGTGCCAGCAGTTACTCGAGGGAGCAGTTCTTC.

V gene TRBV9 combines with J gene TRBJ2-7, with 9 bases matching TRBD1. J was trimmed by 6 bases and V by 3 bases; bases with no gene match: 10. The germline V gene has CDR1 SGDLS and CDR2 YYNGEE. The CDR3 runs to 15 residues. The CDR3 DNA reads as TGTGCCAGCAGCGGGTCCCGGGACAGGGAAGGCGAGCAGTACTTC. This sequence encodes CASSGSRDREGEQYF.

Notes on this clone: One end of the junction does not line up with germline, which may come from a read error. The V gene is TRBV28, the J gene TRBJ2-7; 8 bases fit TRBD1. This CDR3 spans 15 amino acids. The germline V gene encodes CDR1 MDHEN and CDR2 SYDVKM. The CDR3 loop is CASSPTTGDRLNSVF. CDR3 bases: TGTGCCAGCAGCCCAACCACGGGGGACAGGCTTAACTCCGTCTTC. Using reference TRBV28 and TRBJ2-7 for the parts outside the CDR3, the full variable domain is DVKVTQSSRYLVKRTGEKVFLECVQDMDHENMFWYRQDPGLGLRLIYFSYDVKMKEKGDIPEGYSVSREKKERFSLILESASTNQTSMYLCASSPTTGDRLNSVFGPGTRLTVT.

The chain employs TRBV5-4 and TRBJ2-3; tentatively, D is TRBD1 (5 bases). The germline CDR1 and CDR2 sequences are SGHNT and YYREEE (reference sequence). The CDR3 contains 13 residues. V lost 3 bases, J lost 3 bases, and 8 bases lay in between. Written as DNA, the CDR3 is TGTGCCAGCAGCTATCAGGGTACAGATACGCAGTATTTT. Residues: CASSYQGTDTQYF. The complete variable domain, with remaining parts taken from reference TRBV5-4 and TRBJ2-3, reads ETGVTQSPTHLIKTRGQQVTLRCSSQSGHNTVSWYQQALGQGPQFIFQYYREEENGRGNFPPRFSGLQFPNYSSELNVNALELDDSALYLCASSYQGTDTQYFGPGTRLTVL.

V gene TRBV5-1 combines with J gene TRBJ2-7; 9 positions agree with TRBD1. CDR3 size: 14 residues. Germline lookup yields CDR1 SGHRS and CDR2 YFSETQ. J was trimmed by 2 bases and V by 4 bases; bases with no gene match: 4. The CDR3 DNA reads as TGCGCCAGCAGCCCGGGGACAGGGACCTACGAGCAGTACTTC. Residues: CASSPGTGTYEQYF.

The J gene is TRBJ2-2, the V gene TRBV6-5; TRBD1 is a possible D gene (6 bases). Germline V gene lookup returns CDR1 MNHEY and CDR2 SVGAGI. The V and J ends lost 0 bases and 0 bases respectively, with 8 bases between them. The length of the CDR3 is 16 residues. Written as DNA, the CDR3 is TGTGCCAGCAGTTACTCCCAGGGGCCGAACACCGGGGAGCTGTTTTTT. It translates to CASSYSQGPNTGELFF.

The J gene is TRBJ2-3, the V gene TRBV28; D remains unclear. Germline assignment: CDR1 MDHEN and CDR2 SYDVKM. The V end lost 7 bases, the J end lost 0 bases, and 14 bases lay between the germline ends. This CDR3 is built from 15 residues. For the CDR3, the DNA is TGTGCCAGCACCATGGCCACCGTCAGCACAGATACGCAGTATTTT. Protein product: CASTMATVSTDTQYF.

The chain joins TRBV7-2 to TRBJ2-3, with TRBD2 matching 7 bases. CDR3 length: 16 amino acids. Germline V gene data show CDR1 as SGHTA and CDR2 as FQGNSA. Germline trimming cut 0 bases from V and 0 bases from J; bases unmatched to any gene: 3. CDR3 nucleotides: TGTGCCAGCAGCTTAGCCGCGGGAGCCAGCACAGATACGCAGTATTTT. It yields the protein CASSLAAGASTDTQYF.

The CDR3 region has the DNA TGTGCCAGCAGCCTCGGACTAGCGGGGGATGTGGAGACCCAGTACTTC. This translates into CASSLGLAGDVETQYF. V is TRBV9 and J is TRBJ2-5; TRBD2 matches 13 bases. Germline V gives CDR1 SGDLS, CDR2 YYNGEE. V lost 4 bases and J lost 5; bases outside the gene matches: 8. The CDR3 loop spans 16 amino acids.

The V and J genes are TRBV7-9 and TRBJ2-3; possible D gene TRBD2, 5 bases. CDR1 SEHNR and CDR2 FQNEAQ come from the germline V gene (reference sequence). The CDR3 is 16 amino acids. Between the trimmed V and J ends, which lost 1 base and 1 base, there was a span of 12 bases. The CDR3 coding sequence is TGTGCCAGCAGCTTAGTGTATAGCGCCGGCACAGATACGCAGTATTTT. This codes for CASSLVYSAGTDTQYF. Full variable domain (missing parts from reference TRBV7-9 and TRBJ2-3): DTGVSQNPRHKITKRGQNVTFRCDPISEHNRLYWYRQTLGQGPEFLTYFQNEAQLEKSRLLSDRFSAERPKGSFSTLEIQRTEQGDSAMYLCASSLVYSAGTDTQYFGPGTRLTVL.

This chain connects TRBV11-2 to TRBJ1-1; 10 nucleotides line up with TRBD1. The CDR3 runs 13 residues. CDR1 and CDR2 from the germline V gene are SGHAT and FQNNGV. V was clipped by 5 bases and J by 4 bases; unmatched bases: 1. The CDR3 DNA follows: TGTGCCAGCAGCCGGGACAGGGGCACTGAAGCTTTCTTT. Residues: CASSRDRGTEAFF.

The CDR3 sequence is CASSLADRGLNIQYF. Written as DNA, the CDR3 is TGCGCCAGCAGCTTGGCGGACAGGGGCTTGAACATTCAGTACTTC. The V call is TRBV5-1, the J call TRBJ2-4, with 9 nucleotides matching TRBD1. The CDR3 runs 15 residues. In germline, CDR1 is SGHRS, CDR2 YFSETQ. The V gene end was trimmed by 0 bases and the J gene end by 7 bases; junction bases not matched to a gene: 5.